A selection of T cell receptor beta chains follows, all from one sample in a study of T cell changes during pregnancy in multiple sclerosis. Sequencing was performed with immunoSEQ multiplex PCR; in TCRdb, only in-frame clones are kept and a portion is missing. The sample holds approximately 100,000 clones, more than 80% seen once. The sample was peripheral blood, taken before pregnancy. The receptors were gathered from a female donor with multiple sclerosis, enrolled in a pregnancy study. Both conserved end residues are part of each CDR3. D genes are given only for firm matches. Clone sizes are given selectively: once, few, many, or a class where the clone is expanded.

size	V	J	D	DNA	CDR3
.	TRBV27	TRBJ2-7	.	TGTGCCAGCAGTTTTGGTAGCCGCCGCGAGCAGTACTTC	CASSFGSRREQYF
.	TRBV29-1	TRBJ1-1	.	TGCAGCGTTGAACCGGGGATTGAACAAACTTTCTTT	CSVEPGIEQTFF
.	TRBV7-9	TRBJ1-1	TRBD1	TGTGCCAGCAGCTTCCGACAGGGAGGTTTGGAAGCTTTCTTT	CASSFRQGGLEAFF
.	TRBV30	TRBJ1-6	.	TGTGCCTGGAGTAACAAAGACAGGATATATTCACCCCTCCACTTT	CAWSNKDRIYSPLHF
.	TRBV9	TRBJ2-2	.	TGTGCCAGCAGCGTATCCGGGTCGATGGGGGAGCTGTTTTTT	CASSVSGSMGELFF
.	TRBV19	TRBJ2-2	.	TGTGCCAGTAGTATAGTAGGGGTGGGCACCGGGGAGCTGTTTTTT	CASSIVGVGTGELFF
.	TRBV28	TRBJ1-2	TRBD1	TGTGCCAGCAGCTCAACACCGGGACAGGGATTGGGCTATGGCTACACCTTC	CASSSTPGQGLGYGYTF
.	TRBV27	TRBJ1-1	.	TGTGCCAGCAGTTTGGCTCCCGGGGGTAGCGAAGCTTTCTTT	CASSLAPGGSEAFF
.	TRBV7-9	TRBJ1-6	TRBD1	TGTGCCAGCAGCGCAACAGACAGGGGCTTCGGCTCACCCCTCCACTTT	CASSATDRGFGSPLHF
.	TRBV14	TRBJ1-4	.	TGTGCCAGCAAAAAAACCGGGCCAAGGGGGGAAAAACTGTTTTTT	CASKKTGPRGEKLFF
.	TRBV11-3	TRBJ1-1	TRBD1	TGTGCCAGCAGCTCTCGGACAGGGGGCAACACTGAAGCTTTCTTT	CASSSRTGGNTEAFF
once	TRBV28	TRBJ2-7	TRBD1	TGTGCCAGCAGTTTATACAGGGGCTCCTACGAGCAGTACTTC	CASSLYRGSYEQYF
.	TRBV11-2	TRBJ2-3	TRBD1	TGTGCCAGCAGCCTAACAGGGGGCTCGAGTCCAGATACGCAGTATTTT	CASSLTGGSSPDTQYF
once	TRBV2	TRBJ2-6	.	TGTGCCAGCAGTGAGCGGCACTCTGGGGCCAACGTCCTGACTTTC	CASSERHSGANVLTF
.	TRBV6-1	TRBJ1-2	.	TGTGCCAGCAGTGAATATGTAGTCTATGGCTACACCTTC	CASSEYVVYGYTF
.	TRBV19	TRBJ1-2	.	TGTGCCAGTAGTATAGATCTCGACAGTGATGGCTACACCTTC	CASSIDLDSDGYTF
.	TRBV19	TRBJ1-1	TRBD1	TGTGCCAGTAGTGCGAGACAGGGGAGGGGCACTGAAGCTTTCTTT	CASSARQGRGTEAFF
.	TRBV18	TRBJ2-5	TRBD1	TGTGCCAGCTCTTCTTTTCCGGGACAGAAAGCCATAGAGACCCAGTACTTC	CASSSFPGQKAIETQYF
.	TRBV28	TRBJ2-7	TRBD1	TGTGCCAGCAGGGGAACTCGACAGGGGGCGTACGAGCAGTACTTC	CASRGTRQGAYEQYF
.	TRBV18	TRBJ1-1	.	TGTGCCAGCAGGCGACAGGAAACAAACACTGAAGCTTTCTTT	CASRRQETNTEAFF
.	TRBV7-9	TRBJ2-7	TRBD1	TGTGCCAGCAGCCCGCCCGGGACAGGGTCCTACGAGCAGTACTTC	CASSPPGTGSYEQYF
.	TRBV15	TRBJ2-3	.	TGTGCCACCAGCAGCGAGCGGGGCACAGATACGCAGTATTTT	CATSSERGTDTQYF